What follows are 6 T cell receptor beta chains derived from one specimen sequenced in a study of OX40 agonist ivuxolimab in advanced cancers. Some clones are missing from TCRdb's copy, which holds only in-frame ones; the method was immunoSEQ multiplex PCR. The sample lists around 95,000 clones; 85% to 90% were seen once. The starting material was CD4+ or CD8+ T cells sorted from blood, obtained in a trial of the OX40 agonist ivuxolimab. These receptors were collected from an adult with an advanced solid tumor such as melanoma, head and neck, liver or kidney cancer.

The gene calls are TRBV28 and TRBJ1-6; 7 bases map to TRBD1. Per the germline V gene, CDR1 is MDHEN and CDR2 is SYDVKM. V was pared by 3 bases and J by 0 bases, with 8 bases of the junction left unmatched. The CDR3 is made up of 18 amino acids. CDR3 in DNA: TGTGCCAGCAGTTTCATTTCGGGACAGAGCTCCTATAATTCACCCCTCCACTTT. It codes for CASSFISGQSSYNSPLHF.

The CDR3 DNA sequence: TGTGCCAGCAGGGACAGGGGGCAGGGTAATTCACCCCTCCACTTT. As protein: CASRDRGQGNSPLHF. V is TRBV6-1 and J is TRBJ1-6; TRBD1 matches 11 bases. CDR3 size: 15 residues. Germline CDR1 MNHNS, CDR2 SASEGT. V lost 6 bases, J lost 6 bases, and 4 bases stayed unmatched.

The chain combines TRBV5-1 with TRBJ2-7; a weak D match, TRBD2 (6 bases). CDR1 is SGHRS, CDR2 YFSETQ, per germline. V dropped 0 bases and J dropped 5 bases, with 15 bases sitting between them. CDR3 length: 15 amino acids. This CDR3 is CASSLVGGRYNEQYF. The CDR3 DNA reads TGCGCCAGCAGCTTGGTAGGAGGGAGGTACAACGAGCAGTACTTC.

J is TRBJ2-1 and V is TRBV9; TRBD1 matches at 7 bases. J lost 10 bases, V lost 0 bases, and 16 bases had no gene match. The CDR3 sequence is 17 residues long. Germline V lookup: CDR1 SGDLS, CDR2 YYNGEE. Here the CDR3 DNA reads TGTGCCAGCAGCGTAGGACAGGGATCGGTGGTGCCTCCCGAGCAGTTCTTC. Protein sequence: CASSVGQGSVVPPEQFF.

A few counts support this clone. The chain employs TRBV30 and TRBJ1-5; D call uncertain. Germline V CDR1 and CDR2: GTSNPN, SVGIG (reference sequence). This CDR3 spans 13 amino acids. Trimming removed 2 bases at V and 6 bases at J, with 11 bases between. For the CDR3, the DNA is TGTGCCTGGAGTTTGGGGAACGGTCAGCCCCAGCATTTT. Protein: CAWSLGNGQPQHF.

The V call is TRBV11-2, the J call TRBJ1-2; D remains ambiguous. The length of the CDR3 is 12 residues. V dropped 2 bases and J dropped 5 bases, with 6 bases sitting between them. Germline-derived CDR1 and CDR2 are SGHAT and FQNNGV. The CDR3 spells CASSLTVYGYTF. The DNA for the CDR3 is TGTGCCAGCAGCTTAACAGTGTATGGCTACACCTTC. Based on the CDR3 plus reference TRBV11-2 and TRBJ1-2, the full variable domain is EAGVAQSPRYKIIEKRQSVAFWCNPISGHATLYWYQQILGQGPKLLIQFQNNGVVDDSQLPKDRFSAERLKGVDSTLKIQPAKLEDSAVYLCASSLTVYGYTFGSGTRLTVV.